A single sample is the source of the 6 T cell receptor beta chains below, sequenced in a study of blood T cell repertoires in COVID-19. The data were produced by immunoSEQ multiplex PCR, yet TCRdb's version contains in-frame clones alone and is incomplete. The data contain around 220,000 clones, 82% of them singletons. The specimen sequenced was peripheral blood. These receptor sequences come from a woman older than 75 with active or convalescent COVID-19.

CDR3 DNA sequence: TGTGCCAGCACCGAGCGGGACACTGAAGCTTTCTTT. It codes for CASTERDTEAFF. The V and J genes are TRBV6-5 and TRBJ1-1, with D unclear. Germline loops: CDR1 MNHEY, CDR2 SVGAGI. The CDR3 is 12 residues long. The V end was cut by 7 bases, the J end by 3 bases, with 9 bases between.

This clone was counted only a few times. CDR3 amino acids: CASSQDPLNTDTQYF. The CDR3 DNA sequence: TGTGCCAGCAGCCAAGATCCCCTAAACACAGATACGCAGTATTTT. The chain uses TRBV3-1 (or the pseudogene TRBV3-2) and TRBJ2-3; D unresolved. Deletions cut 0 bases from V and 2 bases from J, with 9 bases between. The germline V gene has CDR1 LGHDT and CDR2 YNNKEL (reference sequence). The CDR3 loop spans 15 amino acids.

This clone has only a few counts. The chain employs TRBV3-1 (or the pseudogene TRBV3-2) and TRBJ1-5, with D possibly being TRBD1 (5 bases). V was pared by 0 bases and J by 1 base, with 7 bases between. This CDR3 region has 15 residues. Germline loops: CDR1 LGHDT, CDR2 YNNKEL (reference sequence). DNA for the CDR3: TGTGCCAGCAGCCAAGAGGGGGGGAGCAATCAGCCCCAGCATTTT. Translated: CASSQEGGSNQPQHF.

The chain recombines TRBV2 with TRBJ2-4; 8 nucleotides align to TRBD2. The germline gives CDR1 SNHLY, CDR2 FYNNEI. J gave up 6 bases and V 7 bases, and 8 bases lay outside the gene matches. The CDR3 covers 14 residues. CDR3 bases: TGTGCCAGCACCCAGGGACTAGTGGTAAACATTCAGTACTTC. Protein product: CASTQGLVVNIQYF.

V is TRBV5-8 and J is TRBJ1-4; 7 nucleotides agree with TRBD1. The V gene's germline CDR1 is SGHTS and CDR2 YDEGEE. The J segment lost 3 bases and the V segment lost 5 bases, leaving 10 bases of the junction unmatched. The CDR3 consists of 16 residues. The CDR3 bases are TGTGCCAGCAGGATCGGGACAGTGACAGCTAATGAAAAACTGTTTTTT. It encodes CASRIGTVTANEKLFF.

V and J are TRBV10-1 and TRBJ1-3; D uncertain. Looked up from germline, CDR1 is WNHNN and CDR2 is SYGVQD (reference sequence). V shed 0 bases and J shed 6 bases, with 12 bases lying between them. The CDR3 extends over 15 amino acids. The CDR3 loop reads CASSESGKLENTIYF. In DNA form, the CDR3 reads TGCGCCAGCAGTGAGTCGGGCAAGCTGGAAAACACCATATATTTT.